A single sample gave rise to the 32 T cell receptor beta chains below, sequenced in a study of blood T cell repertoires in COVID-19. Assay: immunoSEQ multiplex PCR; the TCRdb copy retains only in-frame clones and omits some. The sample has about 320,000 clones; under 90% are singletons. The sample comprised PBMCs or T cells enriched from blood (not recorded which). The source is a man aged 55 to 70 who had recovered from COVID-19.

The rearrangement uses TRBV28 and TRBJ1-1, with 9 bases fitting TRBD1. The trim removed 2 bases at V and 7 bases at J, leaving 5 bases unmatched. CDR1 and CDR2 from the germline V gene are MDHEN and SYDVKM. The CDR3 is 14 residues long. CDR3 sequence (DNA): TGTGCCAGCAGTTTAGTAGGGACAGGGTTTGAAGCTTTCTTT. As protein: CASSLVGTGFEAFF.

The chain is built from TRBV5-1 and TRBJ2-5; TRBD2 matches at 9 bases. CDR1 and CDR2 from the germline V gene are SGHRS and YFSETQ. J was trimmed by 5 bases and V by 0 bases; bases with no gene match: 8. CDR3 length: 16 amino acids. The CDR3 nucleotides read TGCGCCAGCAGCTTGGGGAGTAGCGGGAGTCGGGAGACCCAGTACTTC. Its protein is CASSLGSSGSRETQYF.

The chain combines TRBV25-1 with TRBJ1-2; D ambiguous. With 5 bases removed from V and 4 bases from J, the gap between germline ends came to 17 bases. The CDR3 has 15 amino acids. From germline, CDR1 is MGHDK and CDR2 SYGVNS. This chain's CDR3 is CASSQWEGVSYGYTF. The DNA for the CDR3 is TGTGCCAGCAGTCAATGGGAGGGAGTGTCCTATGGCTACACCTTC.

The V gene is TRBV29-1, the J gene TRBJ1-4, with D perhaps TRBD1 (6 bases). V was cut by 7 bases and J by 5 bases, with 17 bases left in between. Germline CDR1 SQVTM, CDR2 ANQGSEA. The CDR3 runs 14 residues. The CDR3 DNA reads TGCAGCGGGCGTGGCACAGGGTCGAATGAAAAACTGTTTTTT. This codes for CSGRGTGSNEKLFF.

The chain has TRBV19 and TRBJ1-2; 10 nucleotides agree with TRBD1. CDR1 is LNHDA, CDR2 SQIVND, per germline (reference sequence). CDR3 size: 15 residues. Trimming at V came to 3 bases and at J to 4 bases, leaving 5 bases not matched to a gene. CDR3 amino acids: CASSIYGTGVYGYTF. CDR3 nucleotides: TGTGCCAGTAGTATTTACGGGACAGGGGTCTATGGCTACACCTTC.

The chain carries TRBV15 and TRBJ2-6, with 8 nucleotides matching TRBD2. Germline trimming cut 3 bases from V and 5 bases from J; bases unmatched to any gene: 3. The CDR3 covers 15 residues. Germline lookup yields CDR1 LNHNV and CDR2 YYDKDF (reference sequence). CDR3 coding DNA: TGTGCCACCAGCAGCGGGGGGGCTAGGGCCAACGTCCTGACTTTC. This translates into CATSSGGARANVLTF.

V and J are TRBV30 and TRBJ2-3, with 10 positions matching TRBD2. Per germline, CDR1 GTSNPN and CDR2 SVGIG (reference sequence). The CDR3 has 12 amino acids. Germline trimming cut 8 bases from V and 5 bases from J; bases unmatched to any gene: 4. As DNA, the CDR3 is TGTGCCAGCGGGGGGGCGATAGATACGCAGTATTTT. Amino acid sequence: CASGGAIDTQYF.

The CDR3 loop reads CASRSGTNTGELFF. The CDR3 region has the DNA TGCGCCAGCAGGTCAGGAACGAACACCGGGGAGCTGTTTTTT. The chain couples TRBV10-1 to TRBJ2-2; D is uncertain. V lost 6 bases and J 0 bases, leaving 8 bases between the germline ends. This CDR3 is 14 amino acids long. Germline V gives CDR1 WNHNN, CDR2 SYGVQD (reference sequence).

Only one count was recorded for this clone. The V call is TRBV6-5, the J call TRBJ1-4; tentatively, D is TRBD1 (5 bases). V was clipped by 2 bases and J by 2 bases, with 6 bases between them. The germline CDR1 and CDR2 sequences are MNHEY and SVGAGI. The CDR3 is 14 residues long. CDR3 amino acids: CASSYGGTNEKLFF. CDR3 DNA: TGTGCCAGCAGTTACGGGGGGACTAATGAAAAACTGTTTTTT.

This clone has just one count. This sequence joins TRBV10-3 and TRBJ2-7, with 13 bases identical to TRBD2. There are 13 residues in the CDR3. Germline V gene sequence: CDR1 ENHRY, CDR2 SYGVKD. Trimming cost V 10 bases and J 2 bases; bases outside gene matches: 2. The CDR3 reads CATGLAGTYEQYF. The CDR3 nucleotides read TGTGCCACGGGACTAGCGGGAACCTACGAGCAGTACTTC.

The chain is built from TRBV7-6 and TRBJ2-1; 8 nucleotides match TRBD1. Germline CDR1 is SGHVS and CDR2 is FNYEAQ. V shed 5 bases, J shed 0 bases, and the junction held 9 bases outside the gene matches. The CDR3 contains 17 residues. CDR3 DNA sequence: TGTGCCAGCAGCACCCGGCGGGACAGGCGCTCCTACAATGAGCAGTTCTTC. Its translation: CASSTRRDRRSYNEQFF.

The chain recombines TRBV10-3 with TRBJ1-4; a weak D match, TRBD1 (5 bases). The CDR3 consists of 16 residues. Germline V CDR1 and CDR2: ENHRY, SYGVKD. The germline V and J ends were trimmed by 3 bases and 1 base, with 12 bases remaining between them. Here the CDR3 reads CAISDAGWGTNEKLFF. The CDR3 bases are TGTGCCATCAGTGACGCAGGGTGGGGAACTAATGAAAAACTGTTTTTT.

In DNA, the CDR3 is TGCGCCAGCAGCTTGAGTTACAGGGCAGGGGCCGGGGAGCTGTTTTTT. Translation gives CASSLSYRAGAGELFF. The chain uses TRBV5-1 and TRBJ2-2; D perhaps matches TRBD1 (6 bases). The length of the CDR3 is 16 residues. Looked up from germline, CDR1 is SGHRS and CDR2 is YFSETQ. V was clipped by 1 base and J by 6 bases, with 16 bases between them.

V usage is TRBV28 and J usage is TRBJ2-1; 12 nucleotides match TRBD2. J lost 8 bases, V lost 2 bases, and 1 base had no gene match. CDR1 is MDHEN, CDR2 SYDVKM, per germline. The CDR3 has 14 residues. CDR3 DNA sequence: TGTGCCAGCAGTTTACGACTAGCGGGAGATGAGCAGTTCTTC. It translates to CASSLRLAGDEQFF.

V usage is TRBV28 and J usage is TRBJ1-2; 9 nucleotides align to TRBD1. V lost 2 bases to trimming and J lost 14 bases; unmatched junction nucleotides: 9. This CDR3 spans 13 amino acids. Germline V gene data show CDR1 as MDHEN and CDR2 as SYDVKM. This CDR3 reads CASSLRDRVIGTF. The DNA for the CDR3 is TGTGCCAGCAGTTTACGGGACAGGGTGATCGGGACCTTC.

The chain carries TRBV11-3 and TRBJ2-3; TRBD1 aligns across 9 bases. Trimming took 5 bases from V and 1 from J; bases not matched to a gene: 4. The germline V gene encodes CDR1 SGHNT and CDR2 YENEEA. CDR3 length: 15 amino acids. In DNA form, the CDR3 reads TGTGCCAGCAGCCCCAGGACAGGGGGCACAGATACGCAGTATTTT. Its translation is CASSPRTGGTDTQYF.

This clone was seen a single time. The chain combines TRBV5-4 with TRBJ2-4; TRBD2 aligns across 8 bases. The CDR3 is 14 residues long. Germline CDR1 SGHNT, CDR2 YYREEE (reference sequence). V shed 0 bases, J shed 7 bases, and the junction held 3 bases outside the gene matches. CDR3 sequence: CASSLASGSNIQYF. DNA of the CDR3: TGTGCCAGCAGCTTGGCGAGCGGGAGCAACATTCAGTACTTC. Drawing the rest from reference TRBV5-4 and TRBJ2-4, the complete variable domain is ETGVTQSPTHLIKTRGQQVTLRCSSQSGHNTVSWYQQALGQGPQFIFQYYREEENGRGNFPPRFSGLQFPNYSSELNVNALELDDSALYLCASSLASGSNIQYFGAGTRLSVL.

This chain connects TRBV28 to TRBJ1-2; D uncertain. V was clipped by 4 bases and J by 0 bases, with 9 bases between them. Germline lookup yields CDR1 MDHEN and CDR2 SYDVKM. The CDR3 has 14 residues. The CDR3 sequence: CASSSPVTNYGYTF. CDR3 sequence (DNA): TGTGCCAGCAGTTCCCCAGTAACTAACTATGGCTACACCTTC.

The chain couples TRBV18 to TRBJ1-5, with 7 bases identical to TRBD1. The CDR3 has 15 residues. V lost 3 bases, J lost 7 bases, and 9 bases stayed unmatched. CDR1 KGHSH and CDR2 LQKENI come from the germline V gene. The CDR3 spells CASSPQTGPGQPQHF. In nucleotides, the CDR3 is TGTGCCAGCTCACCGCAGACAGGGCCGGGACAGCCCCAGCATTTT. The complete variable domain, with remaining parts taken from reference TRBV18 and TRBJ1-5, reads NAGVMQNPRHLVRRRGQEARLRCSPMKGHSHVYWYRQLPEEGLKFMVYLQKENIIDESGMPKERFSAEFPKEGPSILRIQQVVRGDSAAYFCASSPQTGPGQPQHFGDGTRLSIL.

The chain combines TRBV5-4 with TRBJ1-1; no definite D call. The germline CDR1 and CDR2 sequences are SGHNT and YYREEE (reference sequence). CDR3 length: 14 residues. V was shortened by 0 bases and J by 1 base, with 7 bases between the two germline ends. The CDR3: CASSLEAANTEAFF. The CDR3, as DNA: TGTGCCAGCAGCTTGGAAGCGGCGAACACTGAAGCTTTCTTT.

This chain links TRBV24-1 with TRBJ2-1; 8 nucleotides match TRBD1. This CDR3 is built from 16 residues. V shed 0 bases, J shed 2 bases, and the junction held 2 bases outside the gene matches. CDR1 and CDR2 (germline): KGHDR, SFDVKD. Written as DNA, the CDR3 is TGTGCCACCAGTGATTTGGACAGGGGCGCCTACAATGAGCAGTTCTTC. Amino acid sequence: CATSDLDRGAYNEQFF.

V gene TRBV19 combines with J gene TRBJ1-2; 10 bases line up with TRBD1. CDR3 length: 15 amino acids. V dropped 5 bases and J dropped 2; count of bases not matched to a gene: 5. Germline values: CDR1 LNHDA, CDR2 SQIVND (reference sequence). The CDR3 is CASSSPGQGNYGYTF. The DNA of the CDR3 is TGTGCCAGTAGTTCTCCGGGACAGGGGAACTATGGCTACACCTTC. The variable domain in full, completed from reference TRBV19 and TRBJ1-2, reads DGGITQSPKYLFRKEGQNVTLSCEQNLNHDAMYWYRQDPGQGLRLIYYSQIVNDFQKGDIAEGYSVSREKKESFPLTVTSAQKNPTAFYLCASSSPGQGNYGYTFGSGTRLTVV.

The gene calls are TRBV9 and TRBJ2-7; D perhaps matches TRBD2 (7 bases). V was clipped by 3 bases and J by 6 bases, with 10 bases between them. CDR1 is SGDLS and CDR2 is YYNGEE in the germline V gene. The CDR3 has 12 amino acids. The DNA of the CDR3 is TGTGCCAGCAGCGAGGGGGGGATCGAGCAGTACTTC. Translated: CASSEGGIEQYF.

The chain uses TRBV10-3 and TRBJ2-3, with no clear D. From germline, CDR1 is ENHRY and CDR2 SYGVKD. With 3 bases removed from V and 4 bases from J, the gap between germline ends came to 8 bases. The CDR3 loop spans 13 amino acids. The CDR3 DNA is TGTGCCATCAGTGATTGGCTAGCAGATACGCAGTATTTT. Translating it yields CAISDWLADTQYF.

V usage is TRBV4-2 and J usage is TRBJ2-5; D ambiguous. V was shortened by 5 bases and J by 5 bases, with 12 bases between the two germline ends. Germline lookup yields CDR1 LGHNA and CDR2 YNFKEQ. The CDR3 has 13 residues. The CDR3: CASSSGRMETQYF. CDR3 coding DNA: TGTGCCAGCAGCTCGGGTAGGATGGAGACCCAGTACTTC.

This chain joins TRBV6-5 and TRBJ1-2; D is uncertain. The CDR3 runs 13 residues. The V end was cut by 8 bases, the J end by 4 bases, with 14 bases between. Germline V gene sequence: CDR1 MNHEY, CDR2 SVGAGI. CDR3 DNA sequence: TGTGCCAGCCGGGCCCCGGCGGGCTATGGCTACACCTTC. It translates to CASRAPAGYGYTF.

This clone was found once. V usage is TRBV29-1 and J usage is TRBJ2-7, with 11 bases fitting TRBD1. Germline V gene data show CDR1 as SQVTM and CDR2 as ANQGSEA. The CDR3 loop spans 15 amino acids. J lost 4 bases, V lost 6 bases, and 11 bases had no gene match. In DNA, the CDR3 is TGCAGCGTGGACGGATCCGGGACAGGGGGATACGAGCAGTACTTC. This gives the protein CSVDGSGTGGYEQYF.

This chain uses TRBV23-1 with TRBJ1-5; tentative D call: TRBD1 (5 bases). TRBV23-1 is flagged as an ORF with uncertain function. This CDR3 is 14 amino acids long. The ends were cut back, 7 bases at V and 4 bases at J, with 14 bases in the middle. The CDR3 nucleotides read TGCGCCAGCAAGGAAGGGGCCCTAAATCAGCCCCAGCATTTT. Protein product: CASKEGALNQPQHF.

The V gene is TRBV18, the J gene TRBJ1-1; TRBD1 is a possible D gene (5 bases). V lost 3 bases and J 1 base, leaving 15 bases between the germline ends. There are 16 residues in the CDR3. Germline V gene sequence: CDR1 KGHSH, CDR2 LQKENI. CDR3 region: CASSPLEWGGNTEAFF. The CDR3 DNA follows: TGTGCCAGCTCACCCCTCGAGTGGGGCGGGAACACTGAAGCTTTCTTT.

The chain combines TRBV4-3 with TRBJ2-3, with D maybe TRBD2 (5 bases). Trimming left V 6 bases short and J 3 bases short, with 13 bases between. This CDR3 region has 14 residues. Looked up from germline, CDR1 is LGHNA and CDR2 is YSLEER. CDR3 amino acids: CASSPAWETDTQYF. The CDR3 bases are TGCGCCAGCAGTCCGGCGTGGGAGACAGATACGCAGTATTTT.

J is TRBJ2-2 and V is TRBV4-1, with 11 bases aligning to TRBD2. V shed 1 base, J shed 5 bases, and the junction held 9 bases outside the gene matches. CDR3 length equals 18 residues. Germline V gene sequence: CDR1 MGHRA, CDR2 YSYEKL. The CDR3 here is CASSQVTSGTYGTGELFF. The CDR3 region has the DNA TGCGCCAGCAGCCAAGTGACTAGCGGGACCTACGGTACCGGGGAGCTGTTTTTT.

The CDR3 nucleotides are TGCGCCAGCAGCTGGGGGACAACCTACGAGCAGTACTTC. Protein: CASSWGTTYEQYF. V and J are TRBV5-1 and TRBJ2-7, with D possibly matching TRBD1 (6 bases). Germline CDR1 SGHRS, CDR2 YFSETQ. The CDR3 extends over 13 amino acids. V lost 3 bases and J 2 bases, leaving 9 bases between the germline ends.